This TCR beta chain was recovered during a study of blood T cell repertoires in COVID-19. Study-wide background: Sources were T cells, B-cell-depleted T cells, or PBMCs; the material itself was cDNA or gDNA.

This clone was seen only a few times. With V trimmed by 3 bases and J by 4 bases, 13 bases remained unmatched. This CDR3 comprises 16 residues. Germline V gene lookup returns CDR1 DFQATT and CDR2 SNEGSKA (reference sequence). Those enrolled, adults aged about 18 to 89 years, came from about two dozen US areas. Two negative PCRs, clearance, or symptom resolution were required of recovered Cohort 3 donors. Only in-frame clones appear in the TCRdb table, and some are missing; sequencing was by immunoSEQ multiplex PCR. This sample has hundreds of thousands of clones, with 70% to 90% found just once. Sample: PBMCs or T cells enriched from blood (not recorded which). This receptor was identified in a woman aged 40 to 50 who had recovered from COVID-19. The V gene is TRBV20-1, the J gene TRBJ2-7; 9 bases are shared with TRBD2. The CDR3 here is CSASALAGHSRYEQYF. CDR3 nucleotides: TGCAGTGCTAGTGCCCTAGCGGGACACTCTCGGTACGAGCAGTACTTC.